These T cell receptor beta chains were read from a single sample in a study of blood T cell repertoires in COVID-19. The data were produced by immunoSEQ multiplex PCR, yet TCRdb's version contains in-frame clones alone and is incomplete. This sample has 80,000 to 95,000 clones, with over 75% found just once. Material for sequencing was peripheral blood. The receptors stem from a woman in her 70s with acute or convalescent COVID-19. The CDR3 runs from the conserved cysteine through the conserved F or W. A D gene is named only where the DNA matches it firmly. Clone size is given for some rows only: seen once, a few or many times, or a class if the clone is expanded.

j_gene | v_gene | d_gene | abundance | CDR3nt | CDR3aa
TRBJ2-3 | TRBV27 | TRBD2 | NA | TGTGCCAGCAGTCTTGGGACTAGCGGAACAGATACGCAGTATTTT | CASSLGTSGTDTQYF
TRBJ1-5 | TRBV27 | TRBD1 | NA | TGTGCCAGCACCGCATACGGGACAGGGCGTTTGAGTCAGCCCCAGCATTTT | CASTAYGTGRLSQPQHF
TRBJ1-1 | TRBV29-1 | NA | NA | TGCAGCGTCCTAAAGGGGGACACTGAAGCTTTCTTT | CSVLKGDTEAFF
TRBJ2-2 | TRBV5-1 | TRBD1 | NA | TGCGCCAGCAGCTCCGGGGACAGGGGATCGGGGGAGCTGTTTTTT | CASSSGDRGSGELFF
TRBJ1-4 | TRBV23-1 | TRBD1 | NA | TGCGCCAGCAGCCTCGGGACAGAAAATGAAAAACTGTTTTTT | CASSLGTENEKLFF
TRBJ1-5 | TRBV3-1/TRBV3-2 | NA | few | TGTGCCAGCAGCCGAGGGGGGGGTGCTCAGCCCCAGCATTTT | CASSRGGGAQPQHF
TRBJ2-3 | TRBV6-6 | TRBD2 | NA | TGTGCCAGCAGTTACAAGCGGGAGACAGATACGCAGTATTTT | CASSYKRETDTQYF
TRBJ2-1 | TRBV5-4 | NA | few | TGTGCCAGCAGCTTGGTATCGAATGAGCAGTTCTTC | CASSLVSNEQFF
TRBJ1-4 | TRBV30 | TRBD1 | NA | TGTGCCTGGTTGGACAGGGATGAAAAACTGTTTTTT | CAWLDRDEKLFF
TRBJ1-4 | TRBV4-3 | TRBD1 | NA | TGCGCCAGCAGCCAAGCTTCGACAGGGGCAAGGGAACTGTTTTTT | CASSQASTGARELFF
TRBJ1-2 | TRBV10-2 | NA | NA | TGCGCCAGCAGTGATGGGTGGGGGCCTGGCTACACCTTC | CASSDGWGPGYTF
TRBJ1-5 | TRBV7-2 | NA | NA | TGTGCCAGCAGCCGGGGGGATAGCAATCAGCCCCAGCATTTT | CASSRGDSNQPQHF
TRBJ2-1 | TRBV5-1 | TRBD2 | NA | TGCGCCAGCAGTAGGTTGGCTAGCGGGGATTATGAGCAGTTCTTC | CASSRLASGDYEQFF
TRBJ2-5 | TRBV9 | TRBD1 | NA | TGTGCCAGCAGCGTAGCGTTACAGGGGCAAGAGACCCAGTACTTC | CASSVALQGQETQYF
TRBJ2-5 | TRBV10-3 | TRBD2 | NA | TGTGCCATCAGCCCGGGACTAGCTCAAGAGACCCAGTACTTC | CAISPGLAQETQYF
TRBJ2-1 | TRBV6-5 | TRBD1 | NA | TGTGCCAGCAGTCGAGCGACAGGGTCCAATGAGCAGTTCTTC | CASSRATGSNEQFF
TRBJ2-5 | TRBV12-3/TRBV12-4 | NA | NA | TGTGCCACCCGAAGGACTATGCAAGAGACCCAGTACTTC | CATRRTMQETQYF
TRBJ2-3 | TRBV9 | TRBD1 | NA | TGTGCCAGCAGCGTCGAACAGGGGGCGCGCACAGATACGCAGTATTTT | CASSVEQGARTDTQYF
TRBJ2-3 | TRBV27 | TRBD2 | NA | TGTGCCAGCAGTTCCTTGGGGGGCAGCGGGAGGAGGACAGATACGCAGTATTTT | CASSSLGGSGRRTDTQYF
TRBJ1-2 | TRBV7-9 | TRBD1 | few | TGTGCCAGCAGCTTCCTGGGACAGGTGGGGAATGGCTACACCTTC | CASSFLGQVGNGYTF
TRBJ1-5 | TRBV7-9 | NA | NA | TGTGCCAGCAGCTGGGGATCAGGGGATAGCAATCAGCCCCAGCATTTT | CASSWGSGDSNQPQHF
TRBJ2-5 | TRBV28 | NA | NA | TGTGCCAGCAGTTTAGAGGGTATCGGGACCCAGTACTTC | CASSLEGIGTQYF
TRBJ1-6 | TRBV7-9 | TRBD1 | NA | TGTGCCAGCAGCCGCGAGGGGGCGGGTTCACCCCTCCACTTT | CASSREGAGSPLHF
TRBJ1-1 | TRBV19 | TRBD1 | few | TGTGCCAGTAGTTGGACAGGTGTTGGGACTGAAGCTTTCTTT | CASSWTGVGTEAFF
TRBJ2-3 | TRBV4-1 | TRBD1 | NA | TGCGCCAGCAAAGACAGGGTTGTTTCCGCAGATACGCAGTATTTT | CASKDRVVSADTQYF
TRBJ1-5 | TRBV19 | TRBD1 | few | TGTGCCAGTAGTATTCGGACAGGGGTACAGCCCCAGCATTTT | CASSIRTGVQPQHF
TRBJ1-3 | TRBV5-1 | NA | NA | TGCGCCAGCGGATTGGGTCCGGGAACTTCTACTGGAAACACCATATATTTT | CASGLGPGTSTGNTIYF
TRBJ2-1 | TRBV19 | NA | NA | TGTGCCAGTAGTATTTCCCCCACCAGCTCCTACAATGAGCAGTTCTTC | CASSISPTSSYNEQFF
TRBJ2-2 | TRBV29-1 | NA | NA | TGCAGCGTTGAAGAACAGGACGGGGAGCTGTTTTTT | CSVEEQDGELFF
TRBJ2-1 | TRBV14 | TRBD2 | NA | TGTGCCAGCAGCCAAGTTCGGGCTAGCGGGAGTGGCGAGCAGTTCTTC | CASSQVRASGSGEQFF
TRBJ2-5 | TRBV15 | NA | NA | TGTGCCACCAGCAGAAGCAGGCTTACACAAGAGACCCAGTACTTC | CATSRSRLTQETQYF
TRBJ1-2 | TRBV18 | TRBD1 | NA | TGTGCCAGCTCTCCAGAGGGGGCGGCCGCCGATGGCTACACCTTC | CASSPEGAAADGYTF
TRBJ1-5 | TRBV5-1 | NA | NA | TGCGCCAGCAGCTTGGGGGCCGGACAGCCCCAGCATTTT | CASSLGAGQPQHF
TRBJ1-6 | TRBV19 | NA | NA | TGTGCCAGTAGTACCCCGGAGGTCTTTAATTCACCCCTCCACTTT | CASSTPEVFNSPLHF
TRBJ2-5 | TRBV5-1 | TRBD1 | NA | TGCGCCAGCAGCGGGGGTATCGGGACAGGTGCGGAGACCCAGTACTTC | CASSGGIGTGAETQYF
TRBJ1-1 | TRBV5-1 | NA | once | TGCGCCAGCAGCCTCACAGGCCCTGAAGCTTTCTTT | CASSLTGPEAFF
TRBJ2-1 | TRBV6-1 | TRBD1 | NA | TGTGCCAGCAGTGAAGTCAGGCGGGCAGGGGGTACCAATGAGCAGTTCTTC | CASSEVRRAGGTNEQFF
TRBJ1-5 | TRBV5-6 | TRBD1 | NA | TGTGCCAGCAGCTTGACAGGGGGCGCAGGACAGCCCCAGCATTTT | CASSLTGGAGQPQHF
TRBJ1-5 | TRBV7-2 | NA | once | TGTGCCAGCAGCTTAGTGGGGGCCGGCAATCAGCCCCAGCATTTT | CASSLVGAGNQPQHF
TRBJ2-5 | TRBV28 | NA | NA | TGTGCCAGCAGTTCCCCCGGAGGACCCGCCAGGACCCAGTACTTC | CASSSPGGPARTQYF
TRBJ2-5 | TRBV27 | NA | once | TGTGCCAGCAGCCCGGTCCAGCGAGAGACCCAGTACTTC | CASSPVQRETQYF
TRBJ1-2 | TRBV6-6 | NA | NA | TGTGCCAGCAGTATTTCGACAGTTAACTATGGCTACACCTTC | CASSISTVNYGYTF
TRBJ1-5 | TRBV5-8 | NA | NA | TGTGCCAGCAGCTTGCAGGGGCATCAGCCCCAGCATTTT | CASSLQGHQPQHF
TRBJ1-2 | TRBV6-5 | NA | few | TGTGCCAGCAGACTGCAGGGCTATGGCTACACCTTC | CASRLQGYGYTF
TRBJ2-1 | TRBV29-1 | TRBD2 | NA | TGCAGCGTTGAACGGGCGGGAGGCAGGAGTGAGCAGTTCTTC | CSVERAGGRSEQFF
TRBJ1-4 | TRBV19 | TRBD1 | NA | TGTGCCAGTAGTGTACAACCGGGACAGGGGGCTCCAAAACTGTTTTTT | CASSVQPGQGAPKLFF